One and the same sample provided the 20 T cell receptor beta chains below, sequenced in a study of blood T cells in healthy people across ages. A J-beta primer mix and a sample-barcoded 5' primer were used in a second PCR of about 7 to 12 cycles. MiXCR, run by TCRdb on the 5' RACE reads, gives a single entry per CDR3 protein. The table includes around 1,500,000 distinct CDR3 sequences, 28% detected once. The sequenced sample consisted of blood. The receptors derive from a woman aged 25 to 39 in good health.

In its sample, this clonotype was seen once. This chain's CDR3 is CASTTTSGEASYNEQFF. CDR3 bases: TGCGCCAGCACCACGACTAGCGGGGAGGCGTCCTACAATGAGCAGTTCTTC. The V gene is TRBV5-1, the J gene TRBJ2-1, with 11 positions matching TRBD2. The CDR3 sequence is 17 residues long. Germline V lookup: CDR1 SGHRS, CDR2 YFSETQ. Trimming took 6 bases from V and 1 from J; bases not matched to a gene: 9. The variable domain in full, completed from reference TRBV5-1 and TRBJ2-1, reads KAGVTQTPRYLIKTRGQQVTLSCSPISGHRSVSWYQQTPGQGLQFLFEYFSETQRNKGNFPGRFSGRQFSNSRSEMNVSTLELGDSALYLCASTTTSGEASYNEQFFGPGTRLTVL.

This clonotype was counted only a few times. V and J are TRBV12-3 or TRBV12-4 and TRBJ2-5, with D uncertain. This CDR3 region has 13 residues. The V end lost 6 bases, the J end lost 5 bases, and 13 bases lay between the germline ends. The CDR3 DNA is TGTGCCAGCAGCCCCATAGGACGCGAGACCCAGTACTTC. Residues: CASSPIGRETQYF.

The genes are TRBV5-1 and TRBJ2-7, with TRBD2 identical over 8 bases. J lost 7 bases, V lost 5 bases, and 11 bases had no gene match. In germline, CDR1 is SGHRS, CDR2 YFSETQ. This CDR3 region has 14 residues. The CDR3 nucleotides read TGCGCCAGCAGTCCCGGGGGGGACCTTTGGGAGCAGTACTTC. This sequence encodes CASSPGGDLWEQYF.

The chain recombines TRBV30 with TRBJ1-2, with unresolved D. CDR3 length: 12 amino acids. Trimming pared 2 bases from V and 7 bases from J, leaving 11 bases between. Germline CDR1 is GTSNPN and CDR2 is SVGIG (reference sequence). The CDR3 sequence is CAWSTASAGYTF. The CDR3 nucleotides read TGTGCCTGGAGTACAGCCTCCGCTGGCTACACCTTC.

This clonotype turned up a few times. The rearrangement links TRBV2 to TRBJ2-1; maybe TRBD1 (6 bases). The germline V and J ends were trimmed by 8 bases and 10 bases, with 21 bases remaining between them. The CDR3 consists of 14 residues. In germline, CDR1 is SNHLY, CDR2 FYNNEI. The CDR3: CASRYRDTLLEQFF. The CDR3 DNA sequence: TGTGCCAGCCGGTACCGGGACACCCTCTTAGAGCAGTTCTTC.

This clonotype has a single count. This sequence joins TRBV20-1 and TRBJ1-3, with D unclear. Trimming cost V 5 bases and J 0 bases, with 8 bases left between them. The length of the CDR3 is 13 residues. CDR1 is DFQATT and CDR2 is SNEGSKA in the germline V gene (reference sequence). CDR3 loop: CSAPSSSGNTIYF. CDR3 nucleotides: TGCAGTGCTCCCAGCTCCTCTGGAAACACCATATATTTT.

The chain uses TRBV2 and TRBJ1-6, with D perhaps matching TRBD1 (6 bases). CDR1 is SNHLY, CDR2 FYNNEI, per germline. There are 15 residues in the CDR3. V shed 6 bases and J shed 7 bases, with 16 bases lying between them. In DNA, the CDR3 is TGTGCCAGCAGAGGGGGATCCCTCGTGAATTCACCCCTCCACTTT. This codes for CASRGGSLVNSPLHF.

A remark on this clonotype: Just one base apart from a much larger clone, this may be a read error. This sequence joins TRBV6-5 and TRBJ2-1, with 10 positions matching TRBD2. From germline, CDR1 is MNHEY and CDR2 SVGAGI. The CDR3 runs to 16 residues. V shed 2 bases and J 5 bases; nucleotides not matched to a gene: 6. CDR3 in amino acids: CASSYRSGRGDNEQFF. CDR3 coding DNA: TGTGCCAGCAGTTACCGAAGCGGGAGGGGGGACAATGAGCAGTTCTTC.

V usage is TRBV9 and J usage is TRBJ2-3; D uncertain. Trimming removed 3 bases from V and 6 bases from J, with 11 bases in between. Germline CDR1 reads SGDLS; CDR2 reads YYNGEE. This CDR3 spans 13 amino acids. The CDR3 coding sequence is TGTGCCAGCAGCGGGGATAGTGAGGATACGCAGTATTTT. Protein sequence: CASSGDSEDTQYF. Full variable domain (remainder filled in from reference TRBV9 and TRBJ2-3): DSGVTQTPKHLITATGQRVTLRCSPRSGDLSVYWYQQSLDQGLQFLIQYYNGEERAKGNILERFSAQQFPDLHSELNLSSLELGDSALYFCASSGDSEDTQYFGPGTRLTVL.

The chain uses TRBV12-3 or TRBV12-4 and TRBJ2-3; 9 nucleotides agree with TRBD2. The CDR3 is 16 residues long. The junction had 2 bases not matched to a gene; V was cut back by 0 bases and J by 1 base. DNA of the CDR3: TGTGCCAGCAGTTTAGCATTAGCGGGGGGCACAGATACGCAGTATTTT. It codes for CASSLALAGGTDTQYF.

The table lists this clonotype with a count of one. It may be a read error: a sequence one base away is much more abundant. The chain combines TRBV6-5 with TRBJ2-5, with TRBD2 matching 10 bases. The J call may not be correct, given that the DNA end is closer to TRBJ2-1. The CDR3 runs to 16 residues. The germline V gene has CDR1 MNHEY and CDR2 SVGAGI. The CDR3 nucleotides are TGTGCCAGCAGCAAATACGTAGCGGGGGGCCGGGAGACCCAGTTCTTC. Protein product: CASSKYVAGGRETQFF.

This clonotype has only one observation. A much larger clone sits a single nucleotide away, making a read error possible. The CDR3 loop is CSVEGQGPDSYEQYF. CDR3 bases: TGCAGCGTTGAGGGACAGGGACCGGATTCCTACGAGCAGTACTTC. The rearrangement links TRBV29-1 to TRBJ2-7; the match to TRBD1 covers 9 bases. Germline loops: CDR1 SQVTM, CDR2 ANQGSEA. The CDR3 loop spans 15 amino acids. With V trimmed by 3 bases and J by 1 base, 7 bases remained unmatched.

The genes are TRBV7-3 and TRBJ2-1; tentative D call: TRBD2 (5 bases). Deletions cut 3 bases from V and 3 bases from J, with 21 bases between. Per germline, CDR1 SGHTA and CDR2 FQGTGA. The CDR3 consists of 18 residues. Here the CDR3 reads CASSLFPPSGSNYNEQFF. CDR3 in DNA: TGTGCCAGCAGCTTGTTCCCCCCCTCGGGGTCTAACTACAATGAGCAGTTCTTC.

For this clonotype: This may stem from a read error, because a much larger clone lies one nucleotide away. The chain joins TRBV6-2 or TRBV6-3 to TRBJ2-7; D unclear. Trimming removed 8 bases at V and 0 bases at J, with 17 bases between. The CDR3 loop spans 15 amino acids. Germline assignment: CDR1 MNHEY and CDR2 SVGEGT. The CDR3 region has the DNA TGTGCCAGCTGTGGACCGAATCCAAGCTCCTACGAGCAGTACTTC. It specifies CASCGPNPSSYEQYF.

This clonotype came up many times. The chain joins TRBV12-3 or TRBV12-4 to TRBJ2-7, with 11 bases lining up with TRBD2. J was trimmed by 5 bases and V by 6 bases; bases with no gene match: 6. This CDR3 has 14 amino acids. The CDR3 loop reads CASSKLAGDHEQYF. Here the CDR3 DNA reads TGTGCCAGCAGCAAACTAGCGGGAGACCACGAGCAGTACTTC.

A few counts support this clonotype. Here the CDR3 reads CASSTSDRRRLNTEAFF. The CDR3 coding sequence is TGTGCCAGCAGCACTTCAGACAGGCGACGATTGAACACTGAAGCTTTCTTT. The chain joins TRBV5-8 to TRBJ1-1; perhaps TRBD1 as D (6 bases). The germline V gene encodes CDR1 SGHTS and CDR2 YDEGEE. The V and J ends lost 4 bases and 0 bases respectively, with 19 bases between them. The CDR3 runs to 17 residues. Looking up the rest from reference TRBV5-8 and TRBJ1-1 gives the full variable domain: EAGVTQSPTHLIKTRGQQATLRCSPISGHTSVYWYQQALGLGLQFLLWYDEGEERNRGNFPPRFSGRQFPNYSSELNVNALELEDSALYLCASSTSDRRRLNTEAFFGQGTRLTVV.

In this sample, this clonotype turned up a few times. J is TRBJ2-1 and V is TRBV12-3 or TRBV12-4, with 8 bases matching TRBD2. V lost 3 bases and J lost 7; bases outside the gene matches: 5. CDR3 length: 14 amino acids. The CDR3 DNA follows: TGTGCCAGCAGTTTCGGGACTAGTGAAAATGAGCAGTTCTTC. Its translation: CASSFGTSENEQFF.

The chain links TRBV11-2 to TRBJ1-4; D is possibly TRBD1 (6 bases). Trimming left V 6 bases short and J 5 bases short, with 25 bases between. The CDR3 is made up of 18 amino acids. CDR1 and CDR2 from the germline V gene are SGHAT and FQNNGV. In DNA, the CDR3 is TGTGCCAGCAGACCAACAGGGTTTCATAGGAACGACAATGAAAAACTGTTTTTT. It yields the protein CASRPTGFHRNDNEKLFF. The entire variable domain, with the rest obtained from reference TRBV11-2 and TRBJ1-4, is as follows: EAGVAQSPRYKIIEKRQSVAFWCNPISGHATLYWYQQILGQGPKLLIQFQNNGVVDDSQLPKDRFSAERLKGVDSTLKIQPAKLEDSAVYLCASRPTGFHRNDNEKLFFGSGTQLSVL.

The V and J genes are TRBV12-3 or TRBV12-4 and TRBJ1-4, with a weak D call TRBD1 (5 bases). CDR3 size: 14 residues. Deletions cut 6 bases from V and 3 bases from J, with 11 bases between. The CDR3 sequence: CASSLGVANEKLFF. DNA for the CDR3: TGTGCCAGCAGCCTGGGGGTGGCTAATGAAAAACTGTTTTTT.

Comments on this clonotype: An end of the junction does not agree with germline; a read error may underlie this. The chain links TRBV20-1 to TRBJ2-1; TRBD2 aligns across 10 bases. CDR3 length equals 16 residues. Germline V gene sequence: CDR1 DFQATT, CDR2 SNEGSKA (reference sequence). The CDR3 here is CSAGDHGGLAGEEQFF. The CDR3 DNA reads TGCAGTGCTGGAGATCATGGGGGGCTAGCGGGAGAGGAGCAGTTCTTC.